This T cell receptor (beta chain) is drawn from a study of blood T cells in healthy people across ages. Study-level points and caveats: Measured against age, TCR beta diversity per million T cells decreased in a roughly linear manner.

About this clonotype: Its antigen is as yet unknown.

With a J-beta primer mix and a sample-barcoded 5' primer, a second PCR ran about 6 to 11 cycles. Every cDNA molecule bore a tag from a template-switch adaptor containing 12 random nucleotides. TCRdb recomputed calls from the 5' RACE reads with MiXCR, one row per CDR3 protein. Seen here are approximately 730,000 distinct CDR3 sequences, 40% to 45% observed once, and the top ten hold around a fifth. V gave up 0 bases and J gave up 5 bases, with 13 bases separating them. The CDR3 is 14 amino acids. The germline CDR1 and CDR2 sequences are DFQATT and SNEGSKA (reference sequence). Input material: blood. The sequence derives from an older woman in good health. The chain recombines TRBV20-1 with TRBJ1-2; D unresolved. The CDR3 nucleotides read TGCAGTGCTAGAGACGGGGAGGCGGGGTATGGCTACACCTTC. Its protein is CSARDGEAGYGYTF.